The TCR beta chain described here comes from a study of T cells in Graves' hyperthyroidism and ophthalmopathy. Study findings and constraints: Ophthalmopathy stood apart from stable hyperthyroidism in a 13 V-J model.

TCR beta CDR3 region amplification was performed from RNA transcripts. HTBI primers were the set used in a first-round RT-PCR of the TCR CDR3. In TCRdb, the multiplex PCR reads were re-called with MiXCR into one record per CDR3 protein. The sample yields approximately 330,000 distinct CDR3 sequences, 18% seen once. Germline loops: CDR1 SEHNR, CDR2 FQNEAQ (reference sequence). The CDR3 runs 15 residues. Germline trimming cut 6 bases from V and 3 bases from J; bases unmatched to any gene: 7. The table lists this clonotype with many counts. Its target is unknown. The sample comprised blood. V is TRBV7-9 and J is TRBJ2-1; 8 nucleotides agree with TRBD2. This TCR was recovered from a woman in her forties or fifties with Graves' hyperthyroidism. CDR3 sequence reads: CASSPSGGVYNEQFF. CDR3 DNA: TGTGCCAGCAGTCCAAGCGGGGGAGTCTACAATGAGCAGTTCTTC. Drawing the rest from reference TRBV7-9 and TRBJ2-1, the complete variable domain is DTGVSQNPRHKITKRGQNVTFRCDPISEHNRLYWYRQTLGQGPEFLTYFQNEAQLEKSRLLSDRFSAERPKGSFSTLEIQRTEQGDSAMYLCASSPSGGVYNEQFFGPGTRLTVL.